This TCR beta chain was obtained from a study of post-analysis software for immune sequencing data. About the study: As for disease course, relapsing-remitting, secondary progressive and progressive-relapsing multiple sclerosis were all included. Notes on the study in general: With F measure, samples from one preparation batch clustered together strongly. Normalized Chao1 diversity was significantly lower in multiple sclerosis patients than in controls.

This clonotype appeared a few times. Its antigen is unknown. Included in the TCR beta cDNA libraries were unique molecular identifiers. Around 450,000 cDNA molecules were recovered from an input of about 0.85 to 11 million T cells. Using its own MiXCR run on the PCR reads, TCRdb lists one record per CDR3 protein. The table has fewer than 700,000 distinct CDR3 sequences, about 40% seen once. The source of this sequence is a girl under 18 with multiple sclerosis. The sample comprised blood.

CDR3 sequence reads: CASSPSAKNIQYF. The CDR3 DNA sequence: TGTGCCAGCAGCCCTTCGGCCAAAAACATTCAGTACTTC. This chain joins TRBV27 and TRBJ2-4; D unresolved. V dropped 6 bases and J dropped 1 base, with 7 bases sitting between them. CDR1 is MNHEY and CDR2 is SMNVEV in the germline V gene (reference sequence). This CDR3 has 13 amino acids.